What follows is one T cell receptor beta chain and its context. This sample is part of a study of blood T cell repertoires in COVID-19. At the level of the study: PBMCs, B-cell-depleted T cells, or T cells provided the cDNA or gDNA that made up the material.

Methods used by the authors: Reference gene primer amplification in the assay estimated nucleated cell counts. Libraries were prepared by immunoSEQ multiplex PCR; TCRdb keeps only in-frame clonotypes and omits some of them. The D gene and trimming were derived from the DNA, and the V and J assignments and clone size from that table. The top ten hold approximately 2.5% of the sample, which has roughly 72,000 clones, roughly 90% seen once. CDR1 is SGHAT, CDR2 FQNNGV, per germline. With 2 bases clipped from V and 5 bases from J, the junction kept 3 bases outside the gene matches. The CDR3 consists of 16 residues.

The rearrangement uses TRBV11-2 and TRBJ2-2; 12 nucleotides agree with TRBD2. This clonotype originated in a human donor in a cohort sampled during active COVID-19. Material: peripheral blood. The CDR3 is CASSLSTSGRTGELFF. CDR3 in DNA: TGTGCCAGCAGCTTAAGTACTAGCGGGAGGACCGGGGAGCTGTTTTTT.